These 10 T cell receptor beta chains originate from one sample sequenced in a study of T cell changes during pregnancy in multiple sclerosis. TCRdb's table, derived via immunoSEQ multiplex PCR, lists solely in-frame clones and lacks some. The sample lists more than 50,000 clones, 90% occurring once. The sequencing here drew on peripheral blood, taken in the first trimester of pregnancy. The receptors shown here come from a female donor in good health, enrolled as a control in a pregnancy study.

The chain carries TRBV6-1 and TRBJ2-1; 10 bases fit TRBD1. Unmatched junction bases numbered 3, after V lost 1 base and J lost 3 bases. CDR3 length equals 16 residues. CDR1 is MNHNS, CDR2 SASEGT, per germline. The CDR3 loop is CASSEGGDRGYNEQFF. CDR3 in DNA: TGTGCCAGCAGTGAAGGAGGGGACAGGGGCTACAATGAGCAGTTCTTC.

V usage is TRBV9 and J usage is TRBJ2-3; D unresolved. The germline CDR1 and CDR2 sequences are SGDLS and YYNGEE. The CDR3 has 12 residues. V was clipped by 0 bases and J by 5 bases, with 4 bases between them. The CDR3 DNA reads TGTGCCAGCAGCGTAGGTATAGATACGCAGTATTTT. It yields the protein CASSVGIDTQYF.

This clone has ten or more counts. The chain joins TRBV6-4 to TRBJ2-2; 7 nucleotides line up with TRBD2. The CDR3 runs to 15 residues. The germline V gene encodes CDR1 MRHNA and CDR2 SNTAGT. Trimming took 4 bases from V and 1 from J; bases not matched to a gene: 3. CDR3 in amino acids: CASSAVAGNTGELFF. Written as DNA, the CDR3 is TGTGCCAGCAGTGCAGTAGCGGGGAACACCGGGGAGCTGTTTTTT.

Only one count was recorded for this clone. The chain has TRBV27 and TRBJ1-1; 7 bases line up with TRBD1. Germline assignment: CDR1 MNHEY and CDR2 SMNVEV (reference sequence). Losses at the gene ends were 6 bases for V and 0 bases for J; bases not matched to a gene: 10. The CDR3 is 16 amino acids. CDR3 sequence reads: CASSHRTGGMNTEAFF. CDR3 in DNA: TGTGCCAGCAGCCACCGGACAGGAGGTATGAACACTGAAGCTTTCTTT.

CDR3 bases: TGTGCCAGCAGCCAACAGGGTTACGAGCAGTACTTC. Translated, it gives CASSQQGYEQYF. The rearrangement uses TRBV14 and TRBJ2-7; tentatively, D is TRBD1 (5 bases). From germline, CDR1 is SGHDN and CDR2 FVKESK. CDR3 size: 12 residues. Between the trimmed V and J ends, which lost 2 bases and 4 bases, there was a span of 6 bases.

The CDR3 loop reads CASSQGHSPIEAFF. The CDR3 DNA reads as TGCGCCAGCAGCCAGGGCCATTCTCCAATTGAAGCTTTCTTT. J is TRBJ1-1 and V is TRBV4-1; D remains unclear. Germline loops: CDR1 MGHRA, CDR2 YSYEKL. Trimming left V 3 bases short and J 7 bases short, with 15 bases between. The CDR3 is 14 residues long.

This clone was observed once. The V and J genes are TRBV19 and TRBJ2-1; 9 positions match TRBD2. The CDR3 loop spans 13 amino acids. After removal of 5 bases from V and 7 bases from J, the junction contained 3 bases not matched to a gene. The germline V gene has CDR1 LNHDA and CDR2 SQIVND (reference sequence). The CDR3 DNA follows: TGTGCCAGTAGTCTAGCGGGAATTAATGAGCAGTTCTTC. Translating gives CASSLAGINEQFF.

This chain uses TRBV7-9 with TRBJ2-1; 9 bases fit TRBD2. Looked up from germline, CDR1 is SEHNR and CDR2 is FQNEAQ (reference sequence). The V segment lost 5 bases and the J segment 6 bases; nucleotides outside the gene matches: 11. This CDR3 has 16 amino acids. Here the CDR3 reads CASSPPGLAGTNEQFF. CDR3 coding DNA: TGTGCCAGCAGCCCACCGGGACTAGCAGGAACCAATGAGCAGTTCTTC.

This chain connects TRBV6-6 to TRBJ1-2; 7 bases fit TRBD1. Germline values: CDR1 MNHNY, CDR2 SVGAGI (reference sequence). The CDR3 spans 14 residues. V lost 2 bases and J lost 5; bases outside the gene matches: 5. In nucleotides, the CDR3 is TGTGCCAGCAGTTACAGGGGGCGAGAGTATGGCTACACCTTC. It codes for CASSYRGREYGYTF.

The chain carries TRBV10-3 and TRBJ2-5, with 7 bases aligning to TRBD1. The trim removed 3 bases at V and 3 bases at J, leaving 10 bases unmatched. CDR3 size: 16 residues. Germline CDR1 reads ENHRY; CDR2 reads SYGVKD. CDR3 coding DNA: TGTGCCATCAGTGATCCTCGCCGGGACAGTGAAGAGACCCAGTACTTC. This translates into CAISDPRRDSEETQYF.